Each of the 14 T cell receptor beta chains below was sequenced from the same sample in a study of blood T cell repertoires in COVID-19. TCRdb's table, derived via immunoSEQ multiplex PCR, lists solely in-frame clones and lacks some. Here the sample spans a few hundred thousand clones, 85% being singletons. Sequences were obtained from peripheral blood. The receptors originated from a human donor in a cohort sampled during active COVID-19.

This chain joins TRBV7-6 and TRBJ1-1; tentative D call: TRBD1 (6 bases). Trimming pared 2 bases from V and 0 bases from J, leaving 16 bases between. Germline V gene sequence: CDR1 SGHVS, CDR2 FNYEAQ. The CDR3 has 17 amino acids. CDR3 region: CASSLSRSEGVNTEAFF. As DNA, the CDR3 is TGTGCCAGCAGCTTATCCCGGAGTGAGGGGGTGAACACTGAAGCTTTCTTT.

The sample holds a few counts of this clone. In DNA, the CDR3 is TGTGCCAGCAGCTCCGCAGGGTATGGCTACACCTTC. This gives the protein CASSSAGYGYTF. The V call is TRBV7-9, the J call TRBJ1-2; D is perhaps TRBD1 (5 bases). Per germline, CDR1 SEHNR and CDR2 FQNEAQ (reference sequence). V lost 4 bases to trimming and J lost 5 bases, with 8 bases between them. CDR3 length: 12 residues.

This clone appeared a few times. The chain links TRBV10-2 to TRBJ2-5; 12 nucleotides line up with TRBD2. Germline-derived CDR1 and CDR2 are WSHSY and SAAADI. The junction had 4 bases not matched to a gene; V was cut back by 4 bases and J by 4 bases. CDR3 length: 15 residues. Written as DNA, the CDR3 is TGCGCCAGCAGTGGTCTAGCGGGGGGGCCAGAGACCCAGTACTTC. It codes for CASSGLAGGPETQYF.

V and J are TRBV13 and TRBJ1-5; tentative D call: TRBD1 (5 bases). The germline V gene has CDR1 PRHDT and CDR2 FYEKMQ (reference sequence). This CDR3 contains 15 residues. The V end lost 5 bases, the J end lost 1 base, and 12 bases lay between the germline ends. The CDR3 DNA follows: TGTGCCAGCAGCCTGACTCGGGGGAGCAATCAGCCCCAGCATTTT. Translated: CASSLTRGSNQPQHF.

The chain couples TRBV20-1 to TRBJ2-7; tentative D call: TRBD1 (5 bases). The ends were cut back, 3 bases at V and 2 bases at J, with 11 bases in the middle. Germline CDR1 reads DFQATT; CDR2 reads SNEGSKA (reference sequence). The CDR3 loop spans 13 amino acids. CDR3 DNA sequence: TGCAGTGCTAGTCTCAGGACAACCTACGAGCAGTACTTC. It is translated as CSASLRTTYEQYF.

This chain uses TRBV24-1 with TRBJ1-1, with TRBD1 matching over 11 bases. Germline CDR1 and CDR2: KGHDR and SFDVKD. CDR3 length equals 15 residues. J gave up 4 bases and V 3 bases, and 3 bases lay outside the gene matches. CDR3 protein: CATSDGQGASTEAFF. The CDR3 DNA is TGTGCCACCAGTGATGGACAGGGGGCGAGCACTGAAGCTTTCTTT.

This clone was observed a few times. The J gene is TRBJ1-6, the V gene TRBV2; the match to TRBD1 covers 8 bases. Germline CDR1 reads SNHLY; CDR2 reads FYNNEI. This CDR3 has 15 residues. Germline trimming cut 5 bases from V and 7 bases from J; bases unmatched to any gene: 7. The CDR3 sequence is CASSSLTGENSPLHF. The DNA for the CDR3 is TGTGCCAGCAGTTCACTGACAGGGGAAAATTCACCCCTCCACTTT.

The CDR3 DNA is TGTGCCAGCAGGCCAGAGATCGGGGATCCCTACGAGCAGTACTTC. Translating it yields CASRPEIGDPYEQYF. J is TRBJ2-7 and V is TRBV9, with D tentatively TRBD2 (5 bases). The CDR3 spans 15 residues. The germline gives CDR1 SGDLS, CDR2 YYNGEE. V dropped 5 bases and J dropped 2 bases, with 17 bases sitting between them.

The chain uses TRBV5-5 and TRBJ1-5; 9 bases align to TRBD1. CDR1 and CDR2 from the germline V gene are SGHKS and YYEKEE (reference sequence). V was pared by 4 bases and J by 4 bases, with 3 bases of the junction left unmatched. The CDR3 spans 14 residues. The CDR3 region is CASSQGTGNQPQHF. The CDR3 nucleotides are TGTGCCAGCAGCCAAGGGACAGGGAATCAGCCCCAGCATTTT.

The chain couples TRBV7-9 to TRBJ2-3; 9 nucleotides agree with TRBD2. The CDR3 loop spans 16 amino acids. Germline assignment: CDR1 SEHNR and CDR2 FQNEAQ (reference sequence). The junction had 8 bases not matched to a gene; V was cut back by 5 bases and J by 2 bases. The CDR3 bases are TGTGCCAGCAGCCCTACAGCGGGGGGCGCCACAGATACGCAGTATTTT. Its protein product is CASSPTAGGATDTQYF.

The chain joins TRBV10-3 to TRBJ2-7; maybe TRBD1 (7 bases). This CDR3 is 13 amino acids long. V lost 6 bases to trimming and J lost 5 bases, with 14 bases between them. Germline lookup yields CDR1 ENHRY and CDR2 SYGVKD. The chain's CDR3 is CAIREGQNDEQYF. The CDR3 DNA is TGTGCCATCAGGGAGGGACAGAACGACGAGCAGTACTTC.

The V call is TRBV30, the J call TRBJ2-2; D remains ambiguous. V dropped 0 bases and J dropped 4 bases, with 6 bases sitting between them. Germline V gene lookup returns CDR1 GTSNPN and CDR2 SVGIG (reference sequence). The CDR3 has 13 amino acids. The CDR3: CAWSVLTTGELFF. The CDR3 nucleotides read TGTGCCTGGAGTGTACTCACCACCGGGGAGCTGTTTTTT.

The chain links TRBV18 to TRBJ1-1; D unclear. Germline values: CDR1 KGHSH, CDR2 LQKENI. CDR3 length: 14 residues. Trimming took off 0 bases at V and 4 bases at J, with 9 bases between the two ends. The CDR3 DNA is TGTGCCAGCTCACCACCCGAGGGCCGCACTGAAGCTTTCTTT. Protein: CASSPPEGRTEAFF.

This rearrangement joins TRBV6-5 to TRBJ2-7; 7 nucleotides match TRBD1. J lost 4 bases, V lost 6 bases, and 3 bases had no gene match. The germline gives CDR1 MNHEY, CDR2 SVGAGI. The CDR3 covers 12 residues. The CDR3 DNA reads TGTGCCAGCAGCCAGGGGGTTTACGAGCAGTACTTC. Amino acids: CASSQGVYEQYF.